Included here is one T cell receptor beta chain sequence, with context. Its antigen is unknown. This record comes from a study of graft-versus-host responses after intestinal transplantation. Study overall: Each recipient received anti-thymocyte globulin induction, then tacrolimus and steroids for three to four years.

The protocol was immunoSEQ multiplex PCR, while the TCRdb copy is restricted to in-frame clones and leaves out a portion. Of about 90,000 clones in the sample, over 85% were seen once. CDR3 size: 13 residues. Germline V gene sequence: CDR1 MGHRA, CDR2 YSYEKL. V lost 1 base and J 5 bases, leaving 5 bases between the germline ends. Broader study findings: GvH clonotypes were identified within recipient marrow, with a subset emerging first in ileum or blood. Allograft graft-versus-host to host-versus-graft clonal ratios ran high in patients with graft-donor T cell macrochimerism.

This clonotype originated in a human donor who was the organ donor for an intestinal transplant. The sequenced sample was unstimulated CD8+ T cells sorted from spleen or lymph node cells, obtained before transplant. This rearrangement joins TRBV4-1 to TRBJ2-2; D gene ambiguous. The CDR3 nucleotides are TGCGCCAGCAGCCAAGGTGCGACCGGGGAGCTGTTTTTT. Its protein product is CASSQGATGELFF.